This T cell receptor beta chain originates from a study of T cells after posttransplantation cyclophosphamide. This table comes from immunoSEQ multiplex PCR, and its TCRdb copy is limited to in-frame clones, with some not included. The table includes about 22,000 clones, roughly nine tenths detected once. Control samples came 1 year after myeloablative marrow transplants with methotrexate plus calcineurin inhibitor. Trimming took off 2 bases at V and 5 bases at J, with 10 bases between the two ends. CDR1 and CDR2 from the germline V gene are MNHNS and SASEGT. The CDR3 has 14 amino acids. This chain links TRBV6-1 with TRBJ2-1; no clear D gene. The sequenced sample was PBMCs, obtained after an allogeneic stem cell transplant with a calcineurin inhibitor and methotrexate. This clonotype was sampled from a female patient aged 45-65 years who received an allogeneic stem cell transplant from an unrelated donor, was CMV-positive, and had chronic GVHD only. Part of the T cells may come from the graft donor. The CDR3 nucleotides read TGTGCCAGCAGTGAATTGGATGAGGACAATGAGCAGTTCTTC. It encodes CASSELDEDNEQFF.